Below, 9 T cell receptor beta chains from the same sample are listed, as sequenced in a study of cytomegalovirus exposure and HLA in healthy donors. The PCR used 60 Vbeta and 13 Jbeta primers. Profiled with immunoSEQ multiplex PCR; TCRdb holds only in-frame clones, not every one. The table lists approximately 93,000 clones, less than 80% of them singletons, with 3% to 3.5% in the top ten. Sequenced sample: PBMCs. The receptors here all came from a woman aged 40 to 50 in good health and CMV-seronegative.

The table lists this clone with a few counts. This CDR3 reads CASSQEGATDTQYF. In DNA, the CDR3 is TGCGCCAGCAGCCAAGAGGGGGCGACAGATACGCAGTATTTT. The rearrangement uses TRBV4-3 and TRBJ2-3; the D gene is possibly TRBD1 (6 bases). Germline V lookup: CDR1 LGHNA, CDR2 YSLEER. V was cut by 0 bases and J by 3 bases, with 7 bases left in between. This CDR3 comprises 14 residues.

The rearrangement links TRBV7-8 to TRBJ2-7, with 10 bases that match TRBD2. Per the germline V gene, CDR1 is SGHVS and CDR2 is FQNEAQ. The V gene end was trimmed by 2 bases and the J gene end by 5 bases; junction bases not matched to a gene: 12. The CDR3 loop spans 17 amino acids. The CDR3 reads CASSLSIAGGVSHEQYF. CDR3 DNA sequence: TGTGCCAGCAGCTTAAGTATAGCGGGAGGAGTTTCCCACGAGCAGTACTTC.

The CDR3, as DNA: TGCGCCAGCAGCCAGAGACTCACTGGGGGCTACACCTTC. It encodes CASSQRLTGGYTF. This chain connects TRBV4-1 to TRBJ1-2; D is unresolved. The CDR3 covers 13 residues. Trimming shortened V by 3 bases and J by 8 bases, and 13 bases separated the two germline ends. Germline assignment: CDR1 MGHRA and CDR2 YSYEKL.

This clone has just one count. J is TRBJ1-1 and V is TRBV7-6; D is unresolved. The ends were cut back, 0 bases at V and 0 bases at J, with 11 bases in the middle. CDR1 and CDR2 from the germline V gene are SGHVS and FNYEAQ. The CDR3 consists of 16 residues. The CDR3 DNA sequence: TGTGCCAGCAGCTTAGCCACAGCGGGTTTGAACACTGAAGCTTTCTTT. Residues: CASSLATAGLNTEAFF. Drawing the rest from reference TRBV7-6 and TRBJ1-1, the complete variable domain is GAGVSQSPRYKVTKRGQDVALRCDPISGHVSLYWYRQALGQGPEFLTYFNYEAQQDKSGLPNDRFSAERPEGSISTLTIQRTEQRDSAMYRCASSLATAGLNTEAFFGQGTRLTVV.

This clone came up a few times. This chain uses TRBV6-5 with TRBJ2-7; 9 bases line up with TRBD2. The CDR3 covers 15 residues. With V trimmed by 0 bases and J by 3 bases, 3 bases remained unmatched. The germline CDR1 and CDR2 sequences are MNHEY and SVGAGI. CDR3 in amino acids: CASSYSAGGNYEQYF. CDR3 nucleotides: TGTGCCAGCAGTTACTCGGCGGGGGGGAACTACGAGCAGTACTTC.

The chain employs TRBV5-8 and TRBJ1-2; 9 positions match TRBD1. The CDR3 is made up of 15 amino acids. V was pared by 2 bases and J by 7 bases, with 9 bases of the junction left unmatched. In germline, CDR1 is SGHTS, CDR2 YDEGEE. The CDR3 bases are TGTGCCAGCAGCTTAAACTCCGGGACAGGGCGTGGCTACACCTTC. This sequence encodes CASSLNSGTGRGYTF. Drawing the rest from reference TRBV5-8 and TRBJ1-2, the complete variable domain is EAGVTQSPTHLIKTRGQQATLRCSPISGHTSVYWYQQALGLGLQFLLWYDEGEERNRGNFPPRFSGRQFPNYSSELNVNALELEDSALYLCASSLNSGTGRGYTFGSGTRLTVV.

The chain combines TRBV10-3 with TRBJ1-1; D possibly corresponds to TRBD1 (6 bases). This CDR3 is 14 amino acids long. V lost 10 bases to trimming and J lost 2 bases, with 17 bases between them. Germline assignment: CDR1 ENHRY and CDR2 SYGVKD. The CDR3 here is CATFQGLTNTEAFF. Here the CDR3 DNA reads TGTGCCACCTTCCAGGGGTTGACAAACACTGAAGCTTTCTTT.

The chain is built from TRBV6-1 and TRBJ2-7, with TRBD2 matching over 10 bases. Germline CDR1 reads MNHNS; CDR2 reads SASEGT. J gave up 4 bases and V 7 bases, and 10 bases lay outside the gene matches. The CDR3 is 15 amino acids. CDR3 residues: CASKEWTSGVYEQYF. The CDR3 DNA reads TGTGCCAGCAAGGAGTGGACTAGCGGAGTTTACGAGCAGTACTTC.

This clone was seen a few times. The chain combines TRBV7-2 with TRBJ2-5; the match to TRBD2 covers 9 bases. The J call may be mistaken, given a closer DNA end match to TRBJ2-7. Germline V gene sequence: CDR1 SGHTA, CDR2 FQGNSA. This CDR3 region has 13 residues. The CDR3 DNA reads TGTGCCAGCAGCGGCGGGAGGGCGGGCGAGCAGTACTTC. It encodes CASSGGRAGEQYF.